A selection of T cell receptor beta chains follows, all from one sample in a study of cytomegalovirus exposure and HLA in healthy donors. Clones were read by immunoSEQ multiplex PCR, and TCRdb kept only the in-frame ones, dropping some. The profile shows fewer than 200,000 clones, more than 70% of them singletons. Sequencing input: PBMCs. The source of these receptors is a man in his forties in good health and CMV-seropositive. CDR3s include the opening cysteine and the closing phenylalanine or tryptophan. The D gene is left open where the match is weak. Only some rows state a clone size, as once, few, many or a class for expanded clones.

clone_size: NA
j_call: TRBJ1-2
d_call: TRBD1
v_call: TRBV16
cdr3_nt: TGTGCCAGCAGCCAAGCACAGGGGGCTGGTAGGGGCTACACCTTC
cdr3_aa: CASSQAQGAGRGYTF

clone_size: NA
j_call: TRBJ2-2
d_call: NA
v_call: TRBV5-1
cdr3_nt: TGCGCCAGCAGCTTGGGGACTATCACCGGGGAGCTGTTTTTT
cdr3_aa: CASSLGTITGELFF

clone_size: NA
j_call: TRBJ2-1
d_call: TRBD2
v_call: TRBV2
cdr3_nt: TGTGCCAGCAGTGGGATTAGCGGGAGCTTCAGGGATGAGCAGTTCTTC
cdr3_aa: CASSGISGSFRDEQFF

clone_size: NA
j_call: TRBJ2-7
d_call: NA
v_call: TRBV6-5
cdr3_nt: TGTGCCAGCAGTCCAGGGATCACGTTCTACGAGCAGTACTTC
cdr3_aa: CASSPGITFYEQYF

clone_size: NA
j_call: TRBJ2-1
d_call: TRBD2
v_call: TRBV29-1
cdr3_nt: TGCAGCGTTGTATATAGCGGGGGATACAATGAGCAGTTCTTC
cdr3_aa: CSVVYSGGYNEQFF

clone_size: few
j_call: TRBJ2-5
d_call: NA
v_call: TRBV5-6
cdr3_nt: TGTGCCAGCACCCGGGGGGGGAGGGGGCTCGAGACCCAGTACTTC
cdr3_aa: CASTRGGRGLETQYF

clone_size: NA
j_call: TRBJ2-3
d_call: TRBD2
v_call: TRBV4-3
cdr3_nt: TGCGCCAGCAGCGGGGGTAGCGGGATCACAGATACGCAGTATTTT
cdr3_aa: CASSGGSGITDTQYF

clone_size: NA
j_call: TRBJ2-7
d_call: NA
v_call: TRBV5-1
cdr3_nt: TGCGCCAGCAGCAGAGACTACGAGCAGTACTTC
cdr3_aa: CASSRDYEQYF

clone_size: NA
j_call: TRBJ2-5
d_call: TRBD1
v_call: TRBV14
cdr3_nt: TGTGCCAGCAGCCAGACTGGACAGGGGGCTCGGTTGTACTTC
cdr3_aa: CASSQTGQGARLYF

clone_size: NA
j_call: TRBJ1-2
d_call: NA
v_call: TRBV7-9
cdr3_nt: TGTTCCAGCAGCCCAGGGGTTCAGGGAACTAACTATGGCTACACCTTC
cdr3_aa: CSSSPGVQGTNYGYTF

clone_size: NA
j_call: TRBJ2-1
d_call: NA
v_call: TRBV27
cdr3_nt: TGTGCCAGCAGTCCTTATGACCCTTTCAACTCGAGGAATGAGCAGTTCTTC
cdr3_aa: CASSPYDPFNSRNEQFF

clone_size: NA
j_call: TRBJ1-3
d_call: TRBD1
v_call: TRBV5-1
cdr3_nt: TGCGCCAGCAGCTTGGCCGACAGGGAAGGAAACACCATATATTTT
cdr3_aa: CASSLADREGNTIYF

clone_size: NA
j_call: TRBJ2-1
d_call: NA
v_call: TRBV27
cdr3_nt: TGTGCCAGCAGTCCCCCCCTGGCAGAAGAGCAGTTCTTC
cdr3_aa: CASSPPLAEEQFF

clone_size: NA
j_call: TRBJ1-2
d_call: NA
v_call: TRBV25-1
cdr3_nt: TGTGCCAGCAGTGCTCGACAGGACTATGGCTACACCTTC
cdr3_aa: CASSARQDYGYTF

clone_size: NA
j_call: TRBJ2-3
d_call: TRBD1
v_call: TRBV11-3
cdr3_nt: TGTGCCAGCAGCTTAGGGGGACAGGGCGCAGATACGCAGTATTTT
cdr3_aa: CASSLGGQGADTQYF

clone_size: once
j_call: TRBJ2-7
d_call: NA
v_call: TRBV9
cdr3_nt: TGTGCCAGCAGCGCTCCTCTAGGTGAGCAGTACTTC
cdr3_aa: CASSAPLGEQYF

clone_size: NA
j_call: TRBJ2-3
d_call: TRBD2
v_call: TRBV27
cdr3_nt: TGTGCCAGCACGGGACTAGCGGGAGGGCGGGATACGCAGTATTTT
cdr3_aa: CASTGLAGGRDTQYF

clone_size: NA
j_call: TRBJ2-1
d_call: NA
v_call: TRBV5-4
cdr3_nt: TGTGCCAGCAGCTTACGGGTAGCGGACAATGAGCAGTTCTTC
cdr3_aa: CASSLRVADNEQFF

clone_size: NA
j_call: TRBJ1-1
d_call: NA
v_call: TRBV5-1
cdr3_nt: TGCGCCAGCGAAACAGGGTGGGGGAGTGAAGCTTTCTTT
cdr3_aa: CASETGWGSEAFF

clone_size: NA
j_call: TRBJ2-7
d_call: TRBD1
v_call: TRBV19
cdr3_nt: TGTGCCAGTAGTATAGACCCACAGGGGCGCCTCGGCGAGCAGTACTTC
cdr3_aa: CASSIDPQGRLGEQYF

clone_size: NA
j_call: TRBJ2-1
d_call: TRBD1
v_call: TRBV6-5
cdr3_nt: TGTGCCAGCACGACAGGGGGAGATGAGCAGTTCTTC
cdr3_aa: CASTTGGDEQFF

clone_size: NA
j_call: TRBJ2-5
d_call: TRBD2
v_call: TRBV20-1
cdr3_nt: TGCAGTGGGGTGGGGGGGGAGACCCAGTACTTC
cdr3_aa: CSGVGGETQYF

clone_size: once
j_call: TRBJ2-5
d_call: TRBD1
v_call: TRBV28
cdr3_nt: TGTGCCAGCAGTTTACCCCCGACAGGGGCTGAAGAGACCCAGTACTTC
cdr3_aa: CASSLPPTGAEETQYF